This entry lists 4 T cell receptor beta chains sequenced from one sample in a study of tumor-infiltrating lymphocytes in primary liver carcinoma. The input was 500 ng total RNA; TCR beta cDNA was made from it with a constant-region primer. ARM-PCR was slightly modified, and three nested multiplex PCR rounds with it gave rise to the TCR beta libraries. The two initial PCR rounds, nine to eleven cycles each, used TRBV1-TRBV30 forward and C-beta reverse primers. TCRdb re-derived calls from the multiplex PCR reads in MiXCR, one entry per CDR3 protein. The table includes approximately 320,000 distinct CDR3 sequences, around three fifths detected once. Unsorted whole blood served as the source of blood RNA, and germline DNA was extracted as well. The sample comprised peripheral blood. These receptor sequences come from a woman under 40 with primary liver carcinoma and hepatitis B virus infection.

The chain has TRBV29-1 and TRBJ2-3; D might be TRBD1 or TRBD2, each matching 5 bases. In germline, CDR1 is SQVTM, CDR2 ANQGSEA. The V and J ends lost 6 bases and 3 bases respectively, with 22 bases between them. CDR3 length equals 16 residues. Here the CDR3 DNA reads TGCAGCGTCCTGTCGGGGCTCTTGGCTAGTACAGATACGCAGTATTTT. Translation gives CSVLSGLLASTDTQYF.

Comment on this clonotype: A junction boundary mismatches the germline segment, possibly from a read error. The chain has TRBV13 and TRBJ2-2; TRBD2 matches at 10 bases. CDR3 length equals 15 residues. Germline V gene sequence: CDR1 PRHDT, CDR2 FYEKMQ (reference sequence). The CDR3 bases are TGTGCCAGCAGCCAATGGACTAGCGGCACCGGGGAGCTGGTTTTT. Its translation is CASSQWTSGTGELVF.

The chain employs TRBV9 and TRBJ1-2, with unresolved D. Between the trimmed V and J ends, which lost 0 bases and 3 bases, there was a span of 15 bases. This CDR3 is built from 16 residues. CDR1 and CDR2 from the germline V gene are SGDLS and YYNGEE. The CDR3, as DNA: TGTGCCAGCAGCGTAGGCGGTTCGTCACTAGACTATGGCTACACCTTC. Translation: CASSVGGSSLDYGYTF.

The chain is built from TRBV6-1 and TRBJ2-3, with D perhaps assigned TRBD1 or TRBD2 (6 bases each). Deletions cut 4 bases from V and 4 bases from J, with 24 bases between. CDR1 is MNHNS, CDR2 SASEGT, per germline. The CDR3 is 18 amino acids. In nucleotides, the CDR3 is TGTGCCAGCAGTGCGCAGACCTCAGGGGCGGGGCGCGCAGATACGCAGTATTTT. Its protein is CASSAQTSGAGRADTQYF.